Detailed here is one T cell receptor beta chain. Its specificity is unknown. The junction and the germline gene differ at one end; a read error may be behind it. Sequencing used immunoSEQ multiplex PCR; TCRdb keeps in-frame clones, though not all of them. The sample has 150,000 to 200,000 clones, roughly 89% seen once. This specimen comes from a study of cytomegalovirus exposure and HLA in healthy donors. Whole-study results and caveats: The tendency of first-cohort TCR clusters to co-occur in the 120 or so validation repertoires was the finding of a later analysis. Some TCR beta chains (roughly 150 of them) were listed as cytomegalovirus-associated. Most TCR sequences were seen very rarely across donors, but some public TCRs occurred in many.

Germline loops: CDR1 SSHAT, CDR2 FNYEAQ (reference sequence). The CDR3 contains 13 residues. V and J are TRBV7-7 and TRBJ2-7, with D maybe TRBD1 (6 bases). This clonotype was obtained from a woman in her twenties or thirties in good health and CMV-seronegative. The sequenced sample was PBMCs. The CDR3 region has the DNA TGTGCTAGCAGCTACAGGGTTCTAGGCGAGCAGTACTTC. Amino acid sequence: CASSYRVLGEQYF.